The entry below gives a single T cell receptor beta chain sequence along with its context. Its specificity is not known. The data are from a study of PD-1 blockade in mismatch repair-deficient tumors. Overall study context: Patients had about eleven mismatch repair-deficient cancer types and were previously treated and progressing.

Every patient had mismatch repair deficiency by PCR or immunohistochemistry. TCRs were sequenced from a few patients responding to pembrolizumab. Study-wide findings and caveats: Tumor-resident clones, often absent from pretreatment blood, expanded after pembrolizumab and then contracted.

Libraries were prepared by immunoSEQ multiplex PCR; TCRdb keeps only in-frame clonotypes and omits some of them. The table has more than 95,000 clones, roughly 86% seen once. The sequences come from peripheral blood, collected 44 weeks after starting pembrolizumab. The TCR comes from an adult with mismatch repair-deficient cancer.

The CDR3: CASSLVWGVSGNTIYF. CDR3 sequence (DNA): TGTGCCAGCAGCTTGGTTTGGGGAGTCTCTGGAAACACCATATATTTT. J is TRBJ1-3 and V is TRBV5-6, with D uncertain. Trimming left V 0 bases short and J 0 bases short, with 10 bases between. Germline V CDR1 and CDR2: SGHDT, YYEEEE. This CDR3 has 16 residues.